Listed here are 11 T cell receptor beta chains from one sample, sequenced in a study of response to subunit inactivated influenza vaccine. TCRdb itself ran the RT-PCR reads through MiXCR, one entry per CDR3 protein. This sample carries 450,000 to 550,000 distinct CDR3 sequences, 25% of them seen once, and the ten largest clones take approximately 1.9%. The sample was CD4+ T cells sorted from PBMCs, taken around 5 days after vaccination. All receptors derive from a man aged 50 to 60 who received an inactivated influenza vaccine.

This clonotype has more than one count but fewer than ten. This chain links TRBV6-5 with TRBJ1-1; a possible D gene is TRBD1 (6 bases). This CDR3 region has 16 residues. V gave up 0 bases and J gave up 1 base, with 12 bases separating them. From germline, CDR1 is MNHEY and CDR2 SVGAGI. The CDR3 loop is CASSYSRTDRNTEAFF. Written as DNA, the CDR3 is TGTGCCAGCAGTTACTCGCGGACAGATAGGAACACTGAAGCTTTCTTT.

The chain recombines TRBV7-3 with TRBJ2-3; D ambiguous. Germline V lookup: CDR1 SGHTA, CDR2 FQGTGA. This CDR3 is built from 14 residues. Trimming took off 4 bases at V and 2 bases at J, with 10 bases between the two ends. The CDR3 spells CASSSGRYTDTQYF. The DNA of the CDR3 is TGTGCCAGCAGCTCTGGGCGGTACACAGATACGCAGTATTTT.

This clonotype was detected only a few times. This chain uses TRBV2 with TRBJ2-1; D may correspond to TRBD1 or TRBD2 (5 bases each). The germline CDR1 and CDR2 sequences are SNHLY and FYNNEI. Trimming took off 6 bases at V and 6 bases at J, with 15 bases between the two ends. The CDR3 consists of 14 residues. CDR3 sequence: CASRAQGPLNEQFF. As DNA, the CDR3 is TGTGCCAGCAGGGCCCAGGGACCTCTCAATGAGCAGTTCTTC.

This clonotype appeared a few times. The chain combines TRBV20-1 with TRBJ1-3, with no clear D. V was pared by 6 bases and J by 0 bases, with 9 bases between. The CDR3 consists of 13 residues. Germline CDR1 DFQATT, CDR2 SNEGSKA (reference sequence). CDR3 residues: CSAGPHSGNTIYF. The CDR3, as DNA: TGCAGTGCAGGTCCTCACTCTGGAAACACCATATATTTT.

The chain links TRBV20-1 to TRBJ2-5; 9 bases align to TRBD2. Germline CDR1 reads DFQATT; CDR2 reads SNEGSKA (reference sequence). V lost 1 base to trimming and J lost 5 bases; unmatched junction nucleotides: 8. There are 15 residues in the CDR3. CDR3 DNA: TGCAGTGCTAGAGGGGGCAGCGGGAGGTCGGAGACCCAGTACTTC. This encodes CSARGGSGRSETQYF.

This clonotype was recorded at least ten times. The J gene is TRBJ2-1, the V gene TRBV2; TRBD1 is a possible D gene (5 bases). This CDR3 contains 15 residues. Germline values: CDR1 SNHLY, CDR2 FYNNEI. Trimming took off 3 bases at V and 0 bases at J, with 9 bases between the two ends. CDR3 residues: CASSDRAYSYNEQFF. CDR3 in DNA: TGTGCCAGCAGTGACAGGGCCTACTCCTACAATGAGCAGTTCTTC. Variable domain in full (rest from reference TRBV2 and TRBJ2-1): EPEVTQTPSHQVTQMGQEVILRCVPISNHLYFYWYRQILGQKVEFLVSFYNNEISEKSEIFDDQFSVERPDGSNFTLKIRSTKLEDSAMYFCASSDRAYSYNEQFFGPGTRLTVL.

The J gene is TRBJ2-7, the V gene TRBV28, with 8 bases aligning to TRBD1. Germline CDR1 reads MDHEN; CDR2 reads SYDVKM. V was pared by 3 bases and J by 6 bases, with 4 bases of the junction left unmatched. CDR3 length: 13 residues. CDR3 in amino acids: CASSFQGASEQYF. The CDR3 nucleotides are TGTGCCAGCAGTTTCCAGGGGGCATCCGAGCAGTACTTC.

The CDR3 DNA reads as TGTGCCAGCAGTCCCCGGGGTGGGACTAGCGGGAGGACTTGGGAGCAGTACTTC. This codes for CASSPRGGTSGRTWEQYF. The chain combines TRBV12-3 or TRBV12-4 with TRBJ2-7; 15 bases line up with TRBD2. With 5 bases clipped from V and 7 bases from J, the junction kept 15 bases outside the gene matches. The CDR3 contains 18 residues.

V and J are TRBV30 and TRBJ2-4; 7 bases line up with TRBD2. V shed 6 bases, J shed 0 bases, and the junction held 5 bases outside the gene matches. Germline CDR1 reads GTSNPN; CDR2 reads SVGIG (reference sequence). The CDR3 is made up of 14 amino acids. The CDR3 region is CACPRGVAKNIQYF. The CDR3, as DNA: TGTGCCTGCCCCCGGGGGGTAGCCAAAAACATTCAGTACTTC.

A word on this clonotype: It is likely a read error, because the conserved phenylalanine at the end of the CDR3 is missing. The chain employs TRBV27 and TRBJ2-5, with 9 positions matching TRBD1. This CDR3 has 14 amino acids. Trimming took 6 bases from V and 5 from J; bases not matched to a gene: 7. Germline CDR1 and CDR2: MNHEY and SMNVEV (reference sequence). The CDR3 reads CASRLTGGWETQYV. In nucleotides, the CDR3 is TGTGCCAGCAGACTAACAGGGGGCTGGGAGACCCAGTACGTC.

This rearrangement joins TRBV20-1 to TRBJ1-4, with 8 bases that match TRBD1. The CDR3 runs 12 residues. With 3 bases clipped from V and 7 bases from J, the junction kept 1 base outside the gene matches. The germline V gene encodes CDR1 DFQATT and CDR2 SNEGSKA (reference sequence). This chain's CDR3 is CSARDRVEKLFF. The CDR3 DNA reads TGCAGTGCTAGGGACAGGGTTGAAAAACTGTTTTTT.